Sequencing of this T cell receptor beta chain was carried out in a study of beta chain features in type 1 diabetes (dated by TCRdb to 2016 to 2019). With respect to the entire study: No differences in mean age, gender distribution, total cell number or subset yield were found between patients and healthy donors. A total of 100 million to 140 million sorted cells were examined across all samples, and the number of cells per subset was strongly correlated with RNA yield. The study compared the TCRB repertoires of sorted circulating CD4+ T cell subsets in recently diagnosed type 1 diabetes patients with those in matched healthy donors. Regulatory and stem cell-like memory subsets were isolated from only 8 patients and about eight healthy donors, whereas naive and central memory subsets came from all 30 or so donors. What the work shows at the level of the full study, not this receptor alone: PCR may preferentially amplify shorter templates, but because patient and control samples were amplified and corrected together, any resulting skew would affect both groups equally. The naive, central memory and regulatory TCRB repertoires appeared to resemble one another more closely among patients than among healthy donors. At VDJ recombination sites, type 1 diabetes patients had fewer insertions and more deleted nucleotides, which implies abnormalities in thymic rearrangement. Only small numbers of individuals were included in the HLA sub-analyses, which left unresolved whether HLA type had any influence on TCRB rearrangement. Sequencing cDNA rather than genomic DNA could over-represent highly expressing activated cells, although activation and CD3 levels did not differ between groups. A moderate but significant shortening of TCRB CDR3 length was observed in type 1 diabetes patients in all four CD4+ subsets.

From each donor, a single peripheral blood sample of about 110 mL on average was drawn into heparinised tubes. Using a panel that included CD45RO, CCR7, CD25, CD127, CD95 and CD27, naive, central memory, regulatory and stem cell-like memory CD4+ T cells were sorted on a BD FACSAria II. Purity was above 95% for every sorted population. PBMCs were isolated right away by Lymphoprep density gradient centrifugation and were stained directly, without culture. To minimize batch effects, samples were stained and sorted in pairs, one healthy donor with one patient per experiment. The High Capacity cDNA Reverse Transcription Kit was used to reverse transcribe all of the isolated RNA, meaning that expressed TCRB transcripts were what got sequenced. Naive, central memory and regulatory T cell samples underwent deep immunoSEQ sequencing, averaging around 4 million total reads per sample. After sorted cells were lysed in RLT buffer, RNA was extracted with DNase-treated RNeasy Micro or Mini kits, with the choice depending on cell number. Each cell subset was processed separately to prevent cross-contamination, with patient and healthy donor samples processed together. Using the immunoSEQ multiplex PCR, TCRB sequences were amplified from cDNA into 87-bp fragments spanning the CDR3 region. The amplicons were sequenced using the Illumina HiSeq platform. The authors' analysis ran thus. PCR bias was corrected computationally using synthetic template baselines, and reads within Hamming distance 2 were collapsed, with unmergeable singletons discarded. Reads were aligned to IMGT to assign V, D and J genes, CDR3 length, and insertions or deletions at six rearrangement sites. Within each subset, clonotype counts were normalized to sorted cell number, and only after that were true diversity and Gini coefficients computed with the tcR R package. The overlap coefficient, calculated on TCRB nucleotide sequences, was used to quantify repertoire sharing. Out-of-frame TCRB sequences from naive cells were analyzed as a proxy for the pre-selection repertoire. The clones in this table, taken by TCRdb from immuneACCESS, are in-frame only. Not every clone is retained; where verified, under half of the shortfall comes from an unresolved V gene, and the cause of the rest is unknown. V and J calls plus clone size are reproduced from that table; the DNA served to infer D and trimming. In all, the sample holds 400,000 to 550,000 clones, and about an eighth of those were seen once. Jointly, the top ten make up about 0.042% of the sample.

With respect to this clone: Its specific antigen is unknown. No base quality information exists; no much larger clone differs at one position.

From the cysteine up to the phenylalanine, the CDR3 has a length of 14 residues. Only the CDR3 DNA stays, 42 bases, in frame from base 1. Taken from the germline V gene, the CDR1 and CDR2 loops are SGHDT and YYEEEE. At the junction V is shortened by 4 bases and J by 2 bases, with 13 bases in between. Sequencing used naive CD4+ T cells from blood. The cell subset or site label here, explained by the study, means: true naive CD4+ T cells. This sequence uses TRBV5-6 and TRBJ2-7, with TRBD1 as a weak D call on 5 bases. The clonotype was recovered from a woman aged 18-29 years in good health. The nucleotide sequence is given as TGTGCCAGCAGCGACCAGCCAGGGACCTACGAGCAGTACTTC. Translated, this is CASSDQPGTYEQYF.